The rows below give T cell receptor beta chains drawn from one sample of a study of beta chain features in type 1 diabetes. TCRdb's copy holds only in-frame clones and misses some; the assay was immunoSEQ multiplex PCR. The sample has about 710,000 clones, more than 12% seen once. The sample comprised naive CD4+ T cells from blood. These receptors came from a man between 18 and 29 years old with type 1 diabetes. Both conserved end residues are part of each CDR3. A D gene is named only where the DNA matches it firmly. Clone size is not always given. Where it is, it says once, few, many or a class for expanded clones.

D	V	J	size	CDR3	DNA
-	TRBV11-2	TRBJ2-3	few	CASSYGTDTQYF	TGTGCCAGCAGCTACGGGACAGATACGCAGTATTTT
TRBD1	TRBV6-5	TRBJ2-7	-	CASSEDRGPYEQYF	TGTGCCAGCAGTGAAGACAGGGGCCCCTACGAGCAGTACTTC
TRBD2	TRBV7-9	TRBJ2-1	many	CASSLLAVSSYNEQFF	TGTGCCAGCAGCTTACTAGCGGTTAGCTCCTACAATGAGCAGTTCTTC
-	TRBV4-2	TRBJ1-4	-	CASSRRATNEKLFF	TGTGCCAGCAGCCGGAGGGCAACTAATGAAAAACTGTTTTTT
-	TRBV7-6	TRBJ1-2	-	CAKSTGGDYGYTF	TGTGCCAAAAGCACCGGGGGCGACTATGGCTACACCTTC
-	TRBV4-2	TRBJ1-4	-	CASSQERQTNEKLFF	TGTGCCAGCAGCCAAGAGAGACAGACTAATGAAAAACTGTTTTTT
-	TRBV7-9	TRBJ1-2	-	CASSLTRSYGYTF	TGTGCCAGCAGCTTGACTCGGAGCTATGGCTACACCTTC
-	TRBV18	TRBJ2-7	-	CASSQGRYEQYF	TGTGCCAGCTCACAAGGTCGCTACGAGCAGTACTTC
-	TRBV7-9	TRBJ1-4	-	CASSLSEKLFF	TGTGCCAGCAGCTTAAGTGAAAAACTGTTTTTT
-	TRBV5-1	TRBJ2-3	-	CASSLGSALDTQYF	TGCGCCAGCAGCCTCGGGTCCGCACTAGATACGCAGTATTTT
-	TRBV27	TRBJ1-4	few	CASSAGQLNEKLFF	TGTGCCAGCAGTGCCGGACAGCTTAATGAAAAACTGTTTTTT
-	TRBV19	TRBJ2-5	-	CASLGAEETQYF	TGTGCCAGCCTGGGAGCGGAGGAGACCCAGTACTTC
-	TRBV6-5	TRBJ2-7	-	CASSNAGAQYF	TGTGCCAGCAGCAACGCCGGGGCCCAGTACTTC
TRBD1	TRBV23-1	TRBJ1-5	-	CASSHGPDRGRECNQPQHF	TGCGCCAGCAGTCATGGACCGGACAGGGGGCGAGAATGCAATCAGCCCCAGCATTTT
-	TRBV4-2	TRBJ2-7	-	CASSQRESDNPYEQYF	TGTGCCAGCAGCCAAAGGGAGAGCGATAACCCCTACGAGCAGTACTTC
-	TRBV4-3	TRBJ1-5	few	CASSQDLGDNQPQHF	TGCGCCAGCAGCCAAGATCTAGGCGACAATCAGCCCCAGCATTTT
TRBD1	TRBV10-3	TRBJ1-6	-	CAIRADRESPLHF	TGTGCCATCAGGGCGGACAGGGAATCACCCCTCCACTTT
TRBD2	TRBV14	TRBJ2-5	-	CASSLWTSGYQETQYF	TGTGCCAGCAGCCTTTGGACTAGCGGGTACCAAGAGACCCAGTACTTC
-	TRBV2	TRBJ2-2	few	CASSEVGARTGELFF	TGTGCCAGCAGCGAGGTGGGGGCGAGGACCGGGGAGCTGTTTTTT
-	TRBV29-1	TRBJ2-7	few	CSVWTRSSYEQYF	TGCAGCGTTTGGACGCGTAGCTCCTACGAGCAGTACTTC
TRBD1	TRBV14	TRBJ1-2	few	CASSQAGQASSTF	TGTGCCAGCAGCCAAGCGGGACAGGCTTCCTCCACCTTC
-	TRBV29-1	TRBJ2-5	few	CSVDQGRGETQYF	TGCAGCGTTGATCAGGGCCGCGGAGAGACCCAGTACTTC
-	TRBV7-8	TRBJ1-1	-	CASSLMAGGTEAFF	TGTGCCAGCAGCTTAATGGCGGGGGGCACTGAAGCTTTCTTT
-	TRBV28	TRBJ1-2	-	CASSGGAANYGYTF	TGTGCCAGCAGCGGCGGCGCGGCTAACTATGGCTACACCTTC
TRBD1	TRBV15	TRBJ2-1	-	CATSRGGTGNYEQFF	TGTGCCACCAGCCGAGGGGGGACAGGGAACTATGAGCAGTTCTTC
-	TRBV7-9	TRBJ1-1	few	CASSPGAEAFF	TGTGCCAGCAGCCCCGGGGCTGAAGCTTTCTTT
-	TRBV5-6	TRBJ2-7	few	CASSLQGQSSYEQYF	TGTGCCAGCAGCTTGCAGGGCCAGAGCTCCTACGAGCAGTACTTC
TRBD1	TRBV7-9	TRBJ1-1	-	CASSQTGAATEAFF	TGTGCCAGCAGCCAGACAGGGGCAGCCACTGAAGCTTTCTTT
TRBD2	TRBV19	TRBJ2-1	-	CASSILAANNEQFF	TGTGCCAGTAGTATCCTAGCGGCCAACAATGAGCAGTTCTTC
-	TRBV14	TRBJ2-3	-	CASSHTSPDTDTQYF	TGTGCCAGCAGCCATACATCACCAGACACAGATACGCAGTATTTT
TRBD1	TRBV10-1	TRBJ1-1	few	CASIGVGQGTEAFF	TGCGCCAGCATCGGAGTGGGACAGGGGACTGAAGCTTTCTTT
-	TRBV5-1	TRBJ2-3	-	CASSLAVRSDTQYF	TGCGCCAGCAGCTTGGCGGTGAGGAGTGATACGCAGTATTTT
TRBD1	TRBV2	TRBJ1-2	-	CASSDRQGDGYTF	TGTGCCAGCAGTGACCGACAGGGCGATGGCTACACCTTC
-	TRBV11-2	TRBJ2-7	-	CASSSLGQSYEQYF	TGTGCCAGCAGCTCACTTGGACAGTCCTACGAGCAGTACTTC
TRBD2	TRBV18	TRBJ2-2	-	CASSWTSGDPTGELFF	TGTGCCAGCTCCTGGACTAGCGGGGATCCCACCGGGGAGCTGTTTTTT
-	TRBV5-1	TRBJ2-2	few	CASSLGHPNTGELFF	TGCGCCAGCAGCCTGGGACACCCGAACACCGGGGAGCTGTTTTTT
-	TRBV18	TRBJ2-7	-	CASSPMRGGYEQYF	TGTGCCAGCTCACCAATGAGAGGAGGGTACGAGCAGTACTTC
-	TRBV30	TRBJ1-3	few	CAWSPGLSSGNTIYF	TGTGCCTGGAGTCCGGGTCTCTCCTCTGGAAACACCATATATTTT
TRBD1	TRBV5-4	TRBJ2-7	-	CASGNVQGEQYF	TGTGCCAGCGGGAACGTACAGGGGGAGCAGTACTTC
TRBD1	TRBV6-5	TRBJ2-7	few	CASSQRRQGDYEQYF	TGTGCCAGCAGCCAGCGCCGACAGGGAGACTACGAGCAGTACTTC
-	TRBV30	TRBJ2-7	-	CAWSALADYYEQYF	TGTGCCTGGAGTGCCCTAGCAGATTACTACGAGCAGTACTTC
-	TRBV25-1	TRBJ2-7	few	CASSHPVTHEQYF	TGTGCCAGCAGTCACCCCGTGACCCACGAGCAGTACTTC
-	TRBV25-1	TRBJ1-1	few	CASRGSLNTEAFF	TGTGCCAGCAGGGGTTCTTTGAACACTGAAGCTTTCTTT
TRBD1	TRBV6-5	TRBJ1-5	-	CASSLTGLYNQPQHF	TGTGCCAGCAGTTTGACAGGGCTATACAATCAGCCCCAGCATTTT
-	TRBV18	TRBJ2-7	few	CASSPTGLTGEQYF	TGTGCCAGCTCACCAACGGGCCTTACCGGCGAGCAGTACTTC
-	TRBV30	TRBJ2-3	-	CAWGQYTDTQYF	TGTGCTTGGGGGCAGTACACAGATACGCAGTATTTT
-	TRBV29-1	TRBJ1-1	-	CSVGVIEEAFF	TGCAGCGTTGGAGTCATCGAAGAAGCTTTCTTT
-	TRBV9	TRBJ2-1	-	CASSAQTVGYNEQFF	TGTGCCAGCAGCGCTCAGACAGTGGGGTACAATGAGCAGTTCTTC
-	TRBV30	TRBJ1-1	-	CAWSVTPHAKF	TGTGCCTGGAGTGTCACACCTCACGCGAAATTT
TRBD2	TRBV12-5	TRBJ2-1	-	CASGLGLAGGLEQFF	TGTGCTAGTGGTTTGGGACTAGCGGGAGGACTGGAGCAGTTCTTC
-	TRBV21-1	TRBJ1-2	-	CASSPVGYANYGYTF	TGTGCCAGCAGCCCCGTAGGATACGCTAACTATGGCTACACCTTC
TRBD1	TRBV5-1	TRBJ2-7	few	CASSPPNGQGYEQYF	TGCGCCAGCAGCCCACCGAACGGACAGGGCTACGAGCAGTACTTC
-	TRBV9	TRBJ1-2	few	CASSLGQAYGYTF	TGTGCCAGCAGCTTGGGACAAGCCTATGGCTACACCTTC
-	TRBV4-1	TRBJ1-4	-	CASSQVSKLFF	TGCGCCAGCAGCCAAGTTTCAAAACTGTTTTTT
-	TRBV9	TRBJ2-2	-	CASSVSVPTGELFF	TGTGCCAGCAGCGTCTCCGTCCCAACCGGGGAGCTGTTTTTT
-	TRBV6-6	TRBJ1-1	-	CATQTNTEAFF	TGTGCCACCCAGACCAACACTGAAGCTTTCTTT
TRBD1	TRBV30	TRBJ2-3	few	CAWGQDGTDTQYF	TGTGCCTGGGGACAGGATGGCACAGATACGCAGTATTTT
-	TRBV13	TRBJ2-7	-	CASSSPEKEQYF	TGTGCCAGCAGCTCACCCGAGAAAGAGCAGTACTTC
TRBD2	TRBV5-1	TRBJ2-1	-	CASNTIAGGYNEQFF	TGCGCCAGCAACACGATAGCGGGGGGCTACAATGAGCAGTTCTTC
TRBD1	TRBV7-2	TRBJ1-2	-	CASSPQTGTTYGYTF	TGTGCCAGCAGCCCGCAGACAGGGACGACCTATGGCTACACCTTC